This TCR beta chain appears in the sequencing data of a study of PD-1 blockade in classical Hodgkin lymphoma. The overall study: Patients received nivolumab 3 mg/kg intravenously every 2 weeks.

Indicated time point: cycle 4 day 1 (C4D1), after five to seven weeks of nivolumab. Each patient's relapse followed autologous stem cell transplantation, and brentuximab vedotin exposure varied. Only in-frame clones appear in the TCRdb table, and some are missing; sequencing was by immunoSEQ multiplex PCR. The sample contains about 44,000 clones, 60% to 70% of which appear only once. The receptor was isolated from a human donor with classical Hodgkin lymphoma. The sample in question was peripheral blood mononuclear cells (PBMCs), obtained before the fourth cycle of nivolumab.

CDR3 coding DNA: TGTGCCAGCATCTCTAACAGGGGTGTCAATATGGAGACCCAGTACTTC. Translation gives CASISNRGVNMETQYF. V usage is TRBV28 and J usage is TRBJ2-5, with TRBD1 identical over 7 bases. Trimming removed 7 bases from V and 5 bases from J; junction bases left unmatched: 16. CDR3 length: 16 residues. Germline lookup yields CDR1 MDHEN and CDR2 SYDVKM.